Here is one TCR beta chain with its context. Which antigen it targets is not known. No base qualities exist here, and no much larger clone lies one base off it. The data are from a study of blood T cell repertoires in COVID-19 (dated by TCRdb to the early 2020s). As for the study more broadly: The collaborator samples originated in the United States, Italy and Spain and spanned the acute and convalescent phases of COVID-19. Where available, HLA class I and class II types were obtained from metadata supplied by the sample provider rather than from assay-based typing. Nearly every sample came with metadata listing a de-identified subject ID, COVID-19 status, age in years and sex. The prospective study material was composed of cDNA or gDNA derived from T cells, B-cell-depleted T cells, or PBMCs. The samples were drawn from the first 160 participants of the ongoing ImmuneRACE study and from 1,200 or so subjects provided by 6 global collaborators. Deeply sampled blood TCRbeta repertoires from subjects exposed to, actively infected with, or recovered from COVID-19 were included in the dataset. A freely available public database, intended as a resource for researchers studying the immune response to SARS-CoV-2, is where the repertoires were released.

General findings and caveats noted by the study authors: The quantity of clinical and demographic metadata differed by source and by participant and was supplied without curation.

The collaborating institutions used their own protocols to collect whole blood in K2EDTA tubes. For TCRbeta analysis, collaborator samples were shipped as frozen whole blood, as isolated PBMCs, or as DNA extracted from either sample type. TCRbeta CDR3 regions were amplified from genomic DNA by means of the immunoSEQ Assay, a bias-controlled multiplex PCR. Per the authors' processing: The number of nucleated cells in each sample was estimated from the amplification of reference gene primers within the assay. Sequence reads were collapsed and filtered to measure the absolute abundance of every unique TCRbeta CDR3 rearrangement. For each sample, productive Simpson clonality was calculated as the square root of Simpson's diversity index across productive rearrangements. Imported from immuneACCESS, the table was reduced by TCRdb to in-frame sequences with V and J called. These copies leave out some clones; in studies compared against another copy, an unresolved V gene accounts for under half, and the cause of the remainder is not known. V, J and clone size were drawn from that table, and D and trimming were deduced from the DNA. In this sample the table shows about 31,000 clones, 85% to 90% of which occur a single time. The ten top clones hold approximately 25% of the sample.

V is pruned by 6 bases and J by 7 bases, leaving 6 bases of the junction without a gene match. The CDR3 holds 14 amino acids from the cysteine to the phenylalanine. The DNA shown is the 42-base CDR3, in frame from base 1. Via the germline V gene, CDR1 is MDHEN and CDR2 SYDVKM. This chain is built from TRBV28 and TRBJ1-4, with 9 bases aligning to TRBD1. This receptor was taken from a human donor with active COVID-19. The donor label of this sample is uncertain. Specimen: peripheral blood. The DNA sequence is TGTGCCAGCAGCTCGGGACAGGGTCCTGAAAAACTGTTTTTT. This translates into CASSSGQGPEKLFF. Where the CDR3 stops, the reference TRBV28 and TRBJ1-4 genes take over; the full variable domain is DVKVTQSSRYLVKRTGEKVFLECVQDMDHENMFWYRQDPGLGLRLIYFSYDVKMKEKGDIPEGYSVSREKKERFSLILESASTNQTSMYLCASSSGQGPEKLFFGSGTQLSVL.